One and the same sample provided the 30 T cell receptor beta chains below, sequenced in a study of blood T cells in healthy people across ages. Sample-barcoded 5' priming and a J-beta primer mix drove a second PCR of roughly 7 to 11 cycles. TCRdb processed the 5' RACE reads anew with MiXCR; each CDR3 protein has one entry. The sample gives around 800,000 distinct CDR3 sequences, around 42% of which show up once; about 19% is in the top ten. The specimen sequenced was blood. These TCRs come from a man aged 55 to 69 in good health.

This rearrangement joins TRBV3-1 to TRBJ1-2; D remains ambiguous. The germline V gene encodes CDR1 LGHDT and CDR2 YNNKEL (reference sequence). V shed 4 bases and J shed 3 bases, with 21 bases lying between them. The length of the CDR3 is 17 residues. The CDR3 DNA sequence: TGTGCCAGCAGCCCCGGTACGGCCAGCCAAGGGTACTATGGCTACACCTTC. It translates to CASSPGTASQGYYGYTF.

J is TRBJ2-1 and V is TRBV7-2, with D perhaps TRBD1 or TRBD2 (5 bases each). This CDR3 contains 12 residues. Trimming took 8 bases from V and 0 from J, leaving 5 bases between them. In germline, CDR1 is SGHTA, CDR2 FQGNSA. The CDR3 sequence is CASGGSYNEQFF. The CDR3 nucleotides read TGTGCCAGCGGGGGCTCCTACAATGAGCAGTTCTTC.

The chain combines TRBV7-2 with TRBJ2-3; 10 positions match TRBD2. Germline CDR1 and CDR2: SGHTA and FQGNSA. Unmatched junction bases numbered 7, after V lost 5 bases and J lost 2 bases. The CDR3 is 16 residues long. The CDR3 is CASSPDSGGPTDTQYF. CDR3 in DNA: TGTGCCAGCAGCCCGGATAGCGGGGGGCCCACAGATACGCAGTATTTT.

In its sample, this clonotype was seen many times. The CDR3: CSAAPNTGSQETQYF. In DNA form, the CDR3 reads TGCAGTGCTGCACCAAATACGGGATCTCAAGAGACCCAGTACTTC. The chain uses TRBV20-1 and TRBJ2-5; D may be TRBD2 (5 bases). From germline, CDR1 is DFQATT and CDR2 SNEGSKA (reference sequence). This CDR3 contains 15 residues. V gave up 5 bases and J gave up 2 bases, with 18 bases separating them.

This sequence joins TRBV6-5 and TRBJ1-2; 8 positions match TRBD1. The CDR3 covers 15 residues. Trimming removed 3 bases from V and 6 bases from J; junction bases left unmatched: 9. The germline CDR1 and CDR2 sequences are MNHEY and SVGAGI. This chain's CDR3 is CASSYTWDRPHGYTF. The CDR3 nucleotides are TGTGCCAGCAGTTATACTTGGGACAGGCCCCATGGCTACACCTTC.

The chain recombines TRBV20-1 with TRBJ2-4, with a tentative D call TRBD1 (5 bases). The DNA matches TRBJ2-7 better at its end, which makes the J call doubtful. This CDR3 comprises 11 residues. Looked up from germline, CDR1 is DFQATT and CDR2 is SNEGSKA (reference sequence). This CDR3 is CSARKGAEQYF. Here the CDR3 DNA reads TGCAGTGCTAGGAAAGGGGCCGAGCAGTACTTC.

The chain has TRBV27 and TRBJ2-7; TRBD1 or TRBD2 may be the D gene (6 bases each). CDR1 and CDR2 (germline): MNHEY, SMNVEV (reference sequence). There are 14 residues in the CDR3. Trimming removed 5 bases from V and 4 bases from J, with 15 bases in between. The CDR3 region is CASSPYGGGYEQYF. DNA for the CDR3: TGTGCCAGCAGTCCCTACGGGGGCGGTTACGAGCAGTACTTC.

The DNA of the CDR3 is TGCGCCAGCAGCCAAGGTCCAGGGACTACTCAACTCGCGGGGGAGCTGTTTTTT. Protein sequence: CASSQGPGTTQLAGELFF. This chain links TRBV4-3 with TRBJ2-2, with 7 bases that match TRBD2. The CDR3 spans 18 residues. V lost 1 base and J lost 8; bases outside the gene matches: 16. Per the germline V gene, CDR1 is LGHNA and CDR2 is YSLEER.

The gene calls are TRBV7-8 and TRBJ2-1, with 11 nucleotides matching TRBD2. After removal of 5 bases from V and 5 bases from J, the junction contained 14 bases not matched to a gene. Germline CDR1 is SGHVS and CDR2 is FQNEAQ. The CDR3 is 18 amino acids. The CDR3 spells CASSQPGDSGGDDNEQFF. CDR3 bases: TGTGCCAGCAGCCAACCAGGGGATAGCGGGGGGGACGACAATGAGCAGTTCTTC.

The chain has TRBV6-5 and TRBJ1-5; 7 positions agree with TRBD1. V lost 6 bases, J lost 1 base, and 3 bases stayed unmatched. The CDR3 consists of 14 residues. CDR1 is MNHEY and CDR2 is SVGAGI in the germline V gene. CDR3 nucleotides: TGTGCCAGCAGGGGGACAGCCAGCAATCAGCCCCAGCATTTT. Its translation is CASRGTASNQPQHF.

The CDR3 region is CSADQRGGSPDTQYF. DNA for the CDR3: TGCAGTGCTGACCAGCGGGGGGGCAGCCCAGATACGCAGTATTTT. The chain is built from TRBV20-1 and TRBJ2-3; 10 positions agree with TRBD2. Germline values: CDR1 DFQATT, CDR2 SNEGSKA (reference sequence). The CDR3 length is 15 residues. The J segment lost 4 bases and the V segment lost 5 bases, leaving 9 bases of the junction unmatched.

This chain joins TRBV12-3 or TRBV12-4 and TRBJ1-2; no firm D call. The CDR3 has 14 residues. Trimming left V 1 base short and J 0 bases short, with 6 bases between. CDR3 residues: CASSLGYSNYGYTF. For the CDR3, the DNA is TGTGCCAGCAGTTTAGGATACTCTAACTATGGCTACACCTTC.

This clonotype was picked up many times. This CDR3 reads CSVDRGYYNEQFF. The CDR3 nucleotides read TGCAGCGTTGACAGGGGATATTACAATGAGCAGTTCTTC. The chain combines TRBV29-1 with TRBJ2-1, with D possibly TRBD1 on 6 matching bases. This CDR3 is 13 amino acids long. CDR1 and CDR2 from the germline V gene are SQVTM and ANQGSEA. Between the trimmed V and J ends, which lost 3 bases and 4 bases, there was a span of 10 bases.

The CDR3 region is CASSYSKTQGQFF. CDR3 nucleotides: TGTGCCAGCAGTTACTCGAAAACCCAGGGGCAGTTCTTC. The chain carries TRBV6-5 and TRBJ2-1, with a tentative D call TRBD1 (5 bases). Germline loops: CDR1 MNHEY, CDR2 SVGAGI. The CDR3 runs 13 residues. Trimming left V 0 bases short and J 12 bases short, with 12 bases between.

This clonotype has more than one count but fewer than ten. The V and J genes are TRBV28 and TRBJ2-4, with TRBD1 as a possible D gene (5 bases). V was clipped by 3 bases and J by 4 bases, with 13 bases between them. CDR1 MDHEN and CDR2 SYDVKM come from the germline V gene. CDR3 length: 15 amino acids. CDR3 DNA sequence: TGTGCCAGCAGTTTTTTCGTTCCAGGGAAAAACATTCAGTACTTC. Encoded protein: CASSFFVPGKNIQYF.

This chain connects TRBV6-6 to TRBJ2-3; D call uncertain. The CDR3 covers 13 residues. Germline values: CDR1 MNHNY, CDR2 SVGAGI (reference sequence). V lost 5 bases and J 8 bases, leaving 14 bases between the germline ends. CDR3: CASSGSAEVTQYF. CDR3 in DNA: TGTGCCAGCAGTGGGTCAGCCGAGGTTACGCAGTATTTT.

The V gene is TRBV7-9, the J gene TRBJ2-7, with D hard to call. CDR3 size: 12 residues. Trimming removed 6 bases from V and 2 bases from J, with 8 bases in between. Germline V gives CDR1 SEHNR, CDR2 FQNEAQ (reference sequence). The CDR3: CASSPTTYEQYF. DNA for the CDR3: TGTGCCAGCAGTCCGACGACCTACGAGCAGTACTTC.

V gene TRBV7-2 combines with J gene TRBJ2-3, with a tentative D call TRBD2 (5 bases). CDR3 size: 16 residues. V was shortened by 0 bases and J by 4 bases, with 14 bases between the two germline ends. Germline assignment: CDR1 SGHTA and CDR2 FQGNSA. The CDR3 DNA is TGTGCCAGCAGCTTAGCCCCGGGATTTTCCTCAGATACGCAGTATTTT. This gives the protein CASSLAPGFSSDTQYF.

This rearrangement joins TRBV5-1 to TRBJ1-4; 7 bases align to TRBD1. V trimming: 4 bases; J trimming: 6 bases; junction bases outside the gene matches: 3. The CDR3 spans 13 residues. CDR1 SGHRS and CDR2 YFSETQ come from the germline V gene. The DNA of the CDR3 is TGCGCCAGCAGCGTAGGGACAGATGAAAAACTGTTTTTT. Its protein is CASSVGTDEKLFF.

This clonotype was seen more than once but under ten times. V gene TRBV7-2 combines with J gene TRBJ2-5; weak D call: TRBD1 (6 bases). The CDR3 runs 15 residues. Germline values: CDR1 SGHTA, CDR2 FQGNSA. V shed 7 bases and J shed 0 bases, with 15 bases lying between them. This chain's CDR3 is CASNAGVAYQETQYF. The CDR3 DNA follows: TGTGCCAGCAACGCAGGGGTGGCGTACCAAGAGACCCAGTACTTC.

To note about this clonotype: Germline is not matched at one junction end, which may reflect a read error. The chain recombines TRBV13 with TRBJ1-6; TRBD1 agrees at 9 bases. Germline lookup yields CDR1 PRHDT and CDR2 FYEKMQ (reference sequence). The CDR3 length is 14 residues. The CDR3 region is CASRATGGNSPPHF. CDR3 DNA sequence: TGTGCCAGCAGAGCGACAGGGGGTAATTCACCCCCCCACTTT.

This clonotype was picked up a small number of times. In nucleotides, the CDR3 is TGCGCCAGCAGCCAGGGGGTGGGGGTATGGGAGACCCAGTACTTC. The encoded protein is CASSQGVGVWETQYF. V and J are TRBV4-3 and TRBJ2-5; D could derive from TRBD1 or TRBD2 (5 bases each). This CDR3 is built from 15 residues. Trimming removed 3 bases from V and 5 bases from J, with 16 bases in between. Per the germline V gene, CDR1 is LGHNA and CDR2 is YSLEER.

The chain is built from TRBV15 and TRBJ1-2, with 8 positions matching TRBD1. This CDR3 is built from 13 residues. Trimming cost V 3 bases and J 8 bases; bases outside gene matches: 5. The germline gives CDR1 LNHNV, CDR2 YYDKDF (reference sequence). The CDR3 loop reads CATSRDRAWGYTF. CDR3 nucleotide sequence: TGTGCCACCAGCAGGGACAGGGCATGGGGCTACACCTTC.

This sequence joins TRBV7-2 and TRBJ2-7, with TRBD1 matching 9 bases. Germline CDR1 reads SGHTA; CDR2 reads FQGNSA. V was pared by 5 bases and J by 6 bases, with 8 bases of the junction left unmatched. The CDR3 totals 14 residues. The CDR3, as DNA: TGTGCCAGCAGCCACCAACAGGGGGCGGTCGAGCAGTACTTC. Protein product: CASSHQQGAVEQYF.

This CDR3 is CASSPRGDDTLGTEAFF. The CDR3 DNA reads as TGTGCCAGCAGTCCAAGGGGGGACGACACCCTCGGCACTGAAGCTTTCTTT. V gene TRBV27 combines with J gene TRBJ1-1, with D perhaps matching TRBD1 (6 bases). The CDR3 length is 17 residues. Deletions cut 5 bases from V and 4 bases from J, with 23 bases between. Per the germline V gene, CDR1 is MNHEY and CDR2 is SMNVEV (reference sequence).

V usage is TRBV9 and J usage is TRBJ2-3; D call uncertain. The CDR3 has 16 amino acids. The germline CDR1 and CDR2 sequences are SGDLS and YYNGEE. V was clipped by 0 bases and J by 2 bases, with 13 bases between them. The CDR3 is CASSVADGPTTDTQYF. Written as DNA, the CDR3 is TGTGCCAGCAGCGTAGCTGACGGTCCAACCACAGATACGCAGTATTTT.

The rearrangement uses TRBV6-2 or TRBV6-3 and TRBJ2-1; maybe TRBD1 (6 bases). Trimming left V 10 bases short and J 10 bases short, with 11 bases between. Germline-derived CDR1 and CDR2 are MNHEY and SVGEGT. The CDR3 covers 10 residues. In nucleotides, the CDR3 is TGTGCCACAGGGGAAGAGGAGCAGTTCTTC. This encodes CATGEEEQFF.

Of note for this clonotype: Without the conserved terminal phenylalanine or tryptophan, this CDR3 likely stems from a read error. V gene TRBV12-5 combines with J gene TRBJ2-1, with 8 positions matching TRBD2. V lost 9 bases to trimming and J lost 6 bases; unmatched junction nucleotides: 4. The CDR3 contains 12 residues. The germline V gene encodes CDR1 LGHNT and CDR2 FRNRAP. The CDR3 bases are TGTGCTAGCACACTAGCGGTCAATGAGCAGTTCTGC. It is translated as CASTLAVNEQFC.

This clonotype was found a few times. The chain has TRBV12-3 or TRBV12-4 and TRBJ2-5; D might be TRBD1 (5 bases). The CDR3 loop spans 14 amino acids. The germline V and J ends were trimmed by 6 bases and 7 bases, with 18 bases remaining between them. DNA of the CDR3: TGTGCCAGCAGAAAGGACACCAAACAAACGACCCAGTACTTC. This translates into CASRKDTKQTTQYF.

J is TRBJ2-4 and V is TRBV3-1; TRBD2 matches at 13 bases. The J call is doubtful: the DNA matches TRBJ2-7 better. The CDR3 runs to 15 residues. Per the germline V gene, CDR1 is LGHDT and CDR2 is YNNKEL (reference sequence). CDR3 DNA: TGTGCCAGCAGCCGGGGGGGACTAGCGGGAAACGAGCAGTACTTC. Its protein product is CASSRGGLAGNEQYF.